Below, one T cell receptor beta chain is given with its context. This sample was taken from a study of blood T cell repertoires in COVID-19. In the authors' methods: The authors estimated nucleated cell counts from reference gene primer amplification. Data came from immunoSEQ multiplex PCR; TCRdb stores just in-frame clones and leaves some out. The V and J calls and the clone size are those of that table, but D and trimming were determined from the DNA. The table shows around 250,000 clones, with roughly 88% occurring only once. This clonotype was obtained from a man older than 75 with acute or convalescent COVID-19. The sequencing sample was made of peripheral blood.

The DNA of the CDR3 is TGTGCCAGTAGTATTGCACAGGGGGCAAACTATGGCTACACCTTC. Translated: CASSIAQGANYGYTF. The chain uses TRBV19 and TRBJ1-2; 9 bases map to TRBD1. Germline V lookup: CDR1 LNHDA, CDR2 SQIVND (reference sequence). V was pared by 3 bases and J by 2 bases, with 4 bases of the junction left unmatched. The CDR3 runs to 15 residues.